This T cell receptor beta chain was documented in a study of shared clonotypes between healthy human individuals. General study findings and limits: A handful of donors held about 5% of naive CD4 clonotypes in common. Estimated richness was generally greater in naive than memory subsets.

The authors distributed each subset's genomic DNA evenly over several immunoSEQ plates. Libraries were prepared by immunoSEQ multiplex PCR; TCRdb keeps only in-frame clonotypes and omits some of them. Of some 2,500,000 clones listed, roughly 93% are singletons. The CDR3 runs 14 residues. J lost 8 bases, V lost 3 bases, and 6 bases had no gene match. The germline gives CDR1 LGHNA, CDR2 YSLEER. This clone was observed once. Its specificity is not known. Sample: naive CD4+ T cells from PBMCs. Subset noted: CD45RA+ positively selected. The receptor was isolated from a man aged 18-30 years in good health. Some clones in this sample may be carry-over from other donors' samples. The gene calls are TRBV4-3 and TRBJ2-2; 7 nucleotides agree with TRBD2. The CDR3 here is CASSQRERIGELFF. DNA for the CDR3: TGCGCCAGCAGCCAGCGGGAGAGAATTGGGGAGCTGTTTTTT.